A single sample is the source of the 8 T cell receptor beta chains below, sequenced in a study of T cells after yellow fever vaccination. TCRdb ran MiXCR on the 5' RACE reads and lists one entry per CDR3 protein. This sample has around 600,000 distinct CDR3 sequences; 10% to 15% occur once, and the top ten carry more than 12%. The sequencing used PBMCs, collected on the day of the yellow fever booster vaccination. The receptors stem from a man aged 30 to 45 who received the YFV17D yellow fever vaccine.

This clonotype was picked up a small number of times. V gene TRBV7-2 combines with J gene TRBJ2-3; no clear D gene. This CDR3 region has 12 residues. V was clipped by 5 bases and J by 8 bases, with 11 bases between them. Germline lookup yields CDR1 SGHTA and CDR2 FQGNSA. The CDR3 sequence is CASSADLGTQYF. The CDR3 nucleotides are TGTGCCAGCAGCGCTGACCTGGGTACGCAGTATTTT.

The rearrangement uses TRBV5-1 and TRBJ2-7, with D possibly TRBD1 on 6 matching bases. CDR1 and CDR2 from the germline V gene are SGHRS and YFSETQ. Trimming took 5 bases from V and 3 from J, leaving 15 bases between them. The CDR3 spans 14 residues. CDR3 sequence reads: CASSPSPGDYEQYF. The CDR3 region has the DNA TGCGCCAGCAGTCCGAGTCCAGGGGACTACGAGCAGTACTTC.

The chain uses TRBV5-1 and TRBJ1-6, with D maybe TRBD1 (5 bases). V dropped 5 bases and J dropped 5 bases, with 14 bases sitting between them. Germline V CDR1 and CDR2: SGHRS, YFSETQ. The CDR3 extends over 15 amino acids. DNA of the CDR3: TGCGCCAGCAGTTTTTGGGGCCGCGATAATTCACCCCTCCACTTT. This gives the protein CASSFWGRDNSPLHF. The entire variable domain, with the rest obtained from reference TRBV5-1 and TRBJ1-6, is as follows: KAGVTQTPRYLIKTRGQQVTLSCSPISGHRSVSWYQQTPGQGLQFLFEYFSETQRNKGNFPGRFSGRQFSNSRSEMNVSTLELGDSALYLCASSFWGRDNSPLHFGNGTRLTVT.

This clonotype has more than one count but fewer than ten. This chain links TRBV20-1 with TRBJ2-2, with D tentatively TRBD2 (5 bases). Germline CDR1 DFQATT, CDR2 SNEGSKA (reference sequence). The V and J ends lost 0 bases and 3 bases respectively, with 14 bases between them. The CDR3 extends over 16 amino acids. The CDR3 region is CSARDRNSEYTGELFF. The DNA of the CDR3 is TGCAGTGCTAGAGATCGGAATAGCGAGTACACCGGGGAGCTGTTTTTT.

This clonotype was observed a handful of times. The chain is built from TRBV11-2 and TRBJ2-5; D is perhaps TRBD2 (6 bases). Looked up from germline, CDR1 is SGHAT and CDR2 is FQNNGV. V lost 1 base to trimming and J lost 4 bases, with 13 bases between them. This CDR3 is built from 15 residues. CDR3 sequence: CASSLGRAGRETQYF. CDR3 DNA sequence: TGTGCCAGCAGCTTAGGACGGGCGGGACGAGAGACCCAGTACTTC.

V is TRBV14 and J is TRBJ2-3; TRBD1 or TRBD2 may be the D gene (5 bases each). The V gene lost 8 bases and the J gene lost 4 bases, with 31 bases spanning the gap. The CDR3 contains 19 residues. Germline V gives CDR1 SGHDN, CDR2 FVKESK. CDR3 bases: TGTGCCAGCTCCAACTACGCCCGGGGCCGATACAGCTCGGCAGATACGCAGTATTTT. Amino acid sequence: CASSNYARGRYSSADTQYF.

The rearrangement links TRBV2 to TRBJ1-2; unclear D gene. CDR3 length: 13 residues. V lost 3 bases and J lost 7, with 12 bases in between. Germline CDR1 SNHLY, CDR2 FYNNEI. The CDR3 protein is CASSDEGRGGYTF. In DNA, the CDR3 is TGTGCCAGCAGTGATGAAGGGCGGGGTGGCTACACCTTC. The variable domain in full, completed from reference TRBV2 and TRBJ1-2, reads EPEVTQTPSHQVTQMGQEVILRCVPISNHLYFYWYRQILGQKVEFLVSFYNNEISEKSEIFDDQFSVERPDGSNFTLKIRSTKLEDSAMYFCASSDEGRGGYTFGSGTRLTVV.

This clonotype turned up a few times. The chain links TRBV12-3 or TRBV12-4 to TRBJ1-3, with D maybe TRBD1 (5 bases). The CDR3 is made up of 19 amino acids. Trimming took 6 bases from V and 1 from J, leaving 25 bases between them. The CDR3 loop reads CASSSNHREGMLSGNTIYF. Written as DNA, the CDR3 is TGTGCCAGCAGCTCCAACCACCGGGAGGGGATGTTGTCTGGAAACACCATATATTTT.